This T cell receptor beta chain originates from a study of PD-L1 blockade in urothelial cancer. CDR3 length: 15 amino acids. The ends lost 2 bases at V and 1 base at J; junction bases unmatched: 3. Germline CDR1 and CDR2: SGHTA and FQGNSA. Clones were sequenced by immunoSEQ multiplex PCR, and TCRdb holds only the in-frame ones, with some missing. In the table there are approximately 56,000 clones, 85% of which are singletons. Time point noted: pretreatment peripheral blood. Patients were living with locally advanced or metastatic urothelial carcinoma. With regard to this clone: What it binds is not known.

Study observations and caveats: For durable-benefit patients, tumor-associated blood clones expanded more at 3 weeks.

The chain has TRBV7-2 and TRBJ1-1, with 8 bases fitting TRBD1. This material consisted of PBMCs, taken around atezolizumab (anti-PD-L1) treatment. This receptor was obtained from a man aged 65-85 years with urothelial cancer. CDR3 nucleotide sequence: TGTGCCAGCAGCTTACCGCAGGGGGCGAACACTGAAGCTTTCTTT. This sequence encodes CASSLPQGANTEAFF.